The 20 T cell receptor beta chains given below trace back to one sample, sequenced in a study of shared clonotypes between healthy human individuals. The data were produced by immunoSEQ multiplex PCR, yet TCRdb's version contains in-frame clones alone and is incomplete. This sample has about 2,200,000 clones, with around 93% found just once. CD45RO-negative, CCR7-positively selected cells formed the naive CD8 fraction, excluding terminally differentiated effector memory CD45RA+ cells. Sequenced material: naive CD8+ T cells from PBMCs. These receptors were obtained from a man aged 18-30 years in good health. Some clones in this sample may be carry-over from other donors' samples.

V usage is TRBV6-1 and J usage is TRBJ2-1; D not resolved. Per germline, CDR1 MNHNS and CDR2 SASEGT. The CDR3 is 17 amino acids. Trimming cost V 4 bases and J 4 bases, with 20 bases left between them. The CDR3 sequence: CASSGTVYEINYNEQFF. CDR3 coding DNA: TGTGCCAGCAGTGGGACCGTCTATGAGATCAATTACAATGAGCAGTTCTTC.

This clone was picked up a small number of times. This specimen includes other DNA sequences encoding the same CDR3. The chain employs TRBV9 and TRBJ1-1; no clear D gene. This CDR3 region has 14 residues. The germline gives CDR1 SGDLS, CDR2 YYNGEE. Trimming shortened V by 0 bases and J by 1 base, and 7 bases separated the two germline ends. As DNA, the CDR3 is TGTGCCAGCAGCGTAGCTGGCAGGAACACTGAAGCTTTCTTT. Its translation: CASSVAGRNTEAFF.

The CDR3 loop reads CASSFKALNTGELFF. The CDR3, as DNA: TGTGCCAGCAGTTTTAAGGCATTGAACACCGGGGAGCTGTTTTTT. The chain recombines TRBV28 with TRBJ2-2; no clear D. The CDR3 totals 15 residues. From germline, CDR1 is MDHEN and CDR2 SYDVKM. Trimming shortened V by 3 bases and J by 1 base, and 9 bases separated the two germline ends.

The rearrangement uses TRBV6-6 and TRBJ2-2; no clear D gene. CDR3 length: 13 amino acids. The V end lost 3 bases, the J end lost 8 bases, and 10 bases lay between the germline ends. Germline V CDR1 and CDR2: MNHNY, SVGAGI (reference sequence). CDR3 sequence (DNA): TGTGCCAGCAGTTATTCGGCAGTTGGGGAGCTGTTTTTT. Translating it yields CASSYSAVGELFF.

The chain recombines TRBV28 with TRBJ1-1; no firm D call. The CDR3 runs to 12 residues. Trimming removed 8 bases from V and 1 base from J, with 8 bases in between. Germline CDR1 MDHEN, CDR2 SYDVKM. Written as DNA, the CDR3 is TGTGCCAGCTGCCGGGCGAACACTGAAGCTTTCTTT. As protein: CASCRANTEAFF.

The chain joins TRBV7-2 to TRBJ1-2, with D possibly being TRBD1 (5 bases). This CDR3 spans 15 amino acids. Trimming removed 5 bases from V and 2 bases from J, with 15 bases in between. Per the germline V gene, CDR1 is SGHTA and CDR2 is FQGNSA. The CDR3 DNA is TGTGCCAGCAGCAAAACACAGGTTCAAAACTATGGCTACACCTTC. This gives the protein CASSKTQVQNYGYTF.

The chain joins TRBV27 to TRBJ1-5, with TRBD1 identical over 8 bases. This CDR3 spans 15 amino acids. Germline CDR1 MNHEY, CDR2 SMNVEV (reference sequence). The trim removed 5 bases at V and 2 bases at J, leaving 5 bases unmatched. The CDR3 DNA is TGTGCCAGCAGTGACAGGGGTTTGGGCAATCAGCCCCAGCATTTT. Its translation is CASSDRGLGNQPQHF.

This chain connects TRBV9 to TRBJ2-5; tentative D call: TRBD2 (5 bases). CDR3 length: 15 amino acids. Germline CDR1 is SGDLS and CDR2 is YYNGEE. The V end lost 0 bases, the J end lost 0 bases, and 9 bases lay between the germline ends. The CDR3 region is CASSVEARDQETQYF. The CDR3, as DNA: TGTGCCAGCAGCGTAGAAGCGAGGGACCAAGAGACCCAGTACTTC. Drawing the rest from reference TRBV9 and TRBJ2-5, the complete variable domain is DSGVTQTPKHLITATGQRVTLRCSPRSGDLSVYWYQQSLDQGLQFLIQYYNGEERAKGNILERFSAQQFPDLHSELNLSSLELGDSALYFCASSVEARDQETQYFGPGTRLLVL.

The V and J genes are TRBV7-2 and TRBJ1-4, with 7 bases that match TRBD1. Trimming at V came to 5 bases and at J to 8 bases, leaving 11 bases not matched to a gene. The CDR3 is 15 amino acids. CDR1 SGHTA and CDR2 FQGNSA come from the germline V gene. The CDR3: CASSGPYRGLEKLFF. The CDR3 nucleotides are TGTGCCAGCAGCGGGCCATACAGGGGCCTCGAAAAACTGTTTTTT.

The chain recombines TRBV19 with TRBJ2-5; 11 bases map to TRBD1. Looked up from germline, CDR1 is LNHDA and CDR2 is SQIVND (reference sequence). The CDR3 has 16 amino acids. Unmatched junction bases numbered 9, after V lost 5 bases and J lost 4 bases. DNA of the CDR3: TGTGCCAGTAGTCTCCGGACAGGGGGCATCCCAGAGACCCAGTACTTC. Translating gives CASSLRTGGIPETQYF.

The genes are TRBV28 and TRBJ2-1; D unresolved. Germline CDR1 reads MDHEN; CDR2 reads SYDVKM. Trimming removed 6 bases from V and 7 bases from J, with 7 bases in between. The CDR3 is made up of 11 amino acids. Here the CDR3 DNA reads TGTGCCAGCAGGTATGGGAATGAGCAGTTCTTC. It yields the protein CASRYGNEQFF.

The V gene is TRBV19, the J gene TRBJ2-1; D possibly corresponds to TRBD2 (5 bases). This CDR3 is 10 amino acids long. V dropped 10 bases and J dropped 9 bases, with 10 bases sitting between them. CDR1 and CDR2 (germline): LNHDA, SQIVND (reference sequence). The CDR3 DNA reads TGTGCCACCGGGATGACTGAGCAGTTCTTC. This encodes CATGMTEQFF.

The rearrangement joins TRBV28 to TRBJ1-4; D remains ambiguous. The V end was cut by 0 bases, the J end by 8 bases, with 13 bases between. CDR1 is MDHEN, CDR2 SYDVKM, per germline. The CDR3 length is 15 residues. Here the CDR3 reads CASSLWSASVEKLFF. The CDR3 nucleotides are TGTGCCAGCAGTTTATGGTCCGCCAGTGTGGAAAAACTGTTTTTT.

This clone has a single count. The CDR3 loop reads CASSVTSGVNEQFF. DNA of the CDR3: TGTGCCAGCAGCGTAACTAGCGGGGTGAATGAGCAGTTCTTC. The chain has TRBV9 and TRBJ2-1; 10 nucleotides agree with TRBD2. Germline assignment: CDR1 SGDLS and CDR2 YYNGEE. Trimming removed 1 base from V and 7 bases from J; junction bases left unmatched: 2. The CDR3 loop spans 14 amino acids.

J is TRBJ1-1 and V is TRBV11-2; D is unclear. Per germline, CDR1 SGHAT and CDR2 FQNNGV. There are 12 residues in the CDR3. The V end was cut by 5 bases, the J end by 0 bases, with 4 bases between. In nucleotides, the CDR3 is TGTGCCAGCAGCAGGTTGAACACTGAAGCTTTCTTT. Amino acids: CASSRLNTEAFF.

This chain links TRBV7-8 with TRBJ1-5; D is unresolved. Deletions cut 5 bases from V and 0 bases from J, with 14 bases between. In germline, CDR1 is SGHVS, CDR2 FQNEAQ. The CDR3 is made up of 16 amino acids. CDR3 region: CASSLVPAYSNQPQHF. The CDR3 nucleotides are TGTGCCAGCAGCCTAGTGCCAGCCTATAGCAATCAGCCCCAGCATTTT.

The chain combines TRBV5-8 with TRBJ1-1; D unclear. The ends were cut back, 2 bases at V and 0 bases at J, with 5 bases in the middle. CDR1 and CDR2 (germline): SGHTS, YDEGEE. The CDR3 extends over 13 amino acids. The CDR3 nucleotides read TGTGCCAGCAGCTTTCACGTGAACACTGAAGCTTTCTTT. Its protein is CASSFHVNTEAFF. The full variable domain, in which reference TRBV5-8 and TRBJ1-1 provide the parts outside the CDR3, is EAGVTQSPTHLIKTRGQQATLRCSPISGHTSVYWYQQALGLGLQFLLWYDEGEERNRGNFPPRFSGRQFPNYSSELNVNALELEDSALYLCASSFHVNTEAFFGQGTRLTVV.

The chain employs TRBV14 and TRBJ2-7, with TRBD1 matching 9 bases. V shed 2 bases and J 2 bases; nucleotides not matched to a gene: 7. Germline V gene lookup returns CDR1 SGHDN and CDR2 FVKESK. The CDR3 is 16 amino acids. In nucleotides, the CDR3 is TGTGCCAGCAGCCAATTTCCACAGGGGGCAACCTACGAGCAGTACTTC. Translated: CASSQFPQGATYEQYF.

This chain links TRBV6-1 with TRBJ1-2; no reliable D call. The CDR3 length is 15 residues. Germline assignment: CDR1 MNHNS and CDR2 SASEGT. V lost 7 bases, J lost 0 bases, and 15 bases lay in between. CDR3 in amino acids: CASTPRTHTNYGYTF. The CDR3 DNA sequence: TGTGCCAGCACCCCAAGAACGCACACTAACTATGGCTACACCTTC.

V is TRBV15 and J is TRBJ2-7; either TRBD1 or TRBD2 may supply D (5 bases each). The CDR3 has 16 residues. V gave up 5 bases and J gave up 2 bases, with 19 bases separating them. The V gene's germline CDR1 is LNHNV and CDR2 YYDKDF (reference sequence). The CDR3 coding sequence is TGTGCCACCAGCCTCCCCCAAGGGGACGGAGCCTACGAGCAGTACTTC. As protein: CATSLPQGDGAYEQYF.